The T cell receptor (beta chain) described here comes from a study of T cells in localized non-small cell lung cancer (dated by TCRdb to about 2020). About the full investigation: Comparing tumors with uninvolved tumor-adjacent lungs, the study looked at the T cell repertoires of 236 patients with early-stage NSCLC. All 250 or so NSCLC patients in the cohort were treatment-naive and had localized lung tumors that were resected. NSCLC patients had a mean age of approximately 72 years, and 129 were male and about 98 female. Study-wide findings and limitations: Uninvolved tumor-adjacent lung showed the highest T cell clonality, higher than tumor, which suggests more focused antigenic responses in the uninvolved tumor-adjacent lung. A median of approximately 62 of the top 100 tumor clones turned up in the paired uninvolved adjacent lung, and about 28 of those clones also ranked among the top 100 of that same adjacent lung. Higher T cell density in blood was associated with longer overall survival, whereas higher clonality in adjacent lung was associated with shorter survival. Because of the exploratory design, TCR variables were selected using unadjusted p-values without false-discovery rate correction. Because multi-region tumor sequencing was not done, intratumor heterogeneity could not be ruled out.

The CDR3 measures 17 amino acids from cysteine to phenylalanine. The CDR3 DNA has 51 bases and is translated from base 1. V loses 11 bases at its end and J loses 0 bases; junction bases beyond the gene matches: 13. At diagnosis, tumor, uninvolved tumor-adjacent lung and peripheral blood were collected and then preserved as a mix of FFPE and fresh-frozen material. Blood samples were analyzed as peripheral blood mononuclear cells for TCR repertoire profiling. A remark on this clone: Its antigen remains undetermined. Per-base quality was not reported, and no clone a single base away is much larger than it.

TCR beta CDR3 regions were sequenced from DNA using the immunoSEQ Assay. Under the source paper's analysis protocol: T cell density was computed as TCR beta template counts normalized to usable DNA estimated by amplifying housekeeping genes. The preseqR package was used to estimate richness by extrapolating to 400,000 templates for PBMC samples and to 120,000 templates for tissue samples. Clonality was defined by subtracting Pielou's evenness from one. Differential abundance testing on productive amino-acid clonotypes, with a minimum total count of 5 and an alpha of 0.1, was used to identify tissue-enriched TCRs. The Jaccard Index and the Morisita Overlap Index were used to measure repertoire overlap between compartments. GLIPH grouped TCR beta CDR3s together with public tetramer-defined viral CDR3s, and a viral motif had to include at least three viral sequences and also show V-gene enrichment. The clones in this table, taken by TCRdb from immuneACCESS, are in-frame only. Not every clone is retained; where verified, under half of the shortfall comes from an unresolved V gene, and the cause of the rest is unknown. D and trimming were read from the DNA, whereas the V and J calls and clone size are those reported in that table. The sample has about 19,000 clones on record, about 83% of them singletons. In total, the top ten clones hold 4.5% to 5.5% of the sample.

The sample consisted of peripheral blood, taken before any cancer treatment. The chain employs TRBV23-1 and TRBJ2-6, and 7 bases in between align with TRBD1. TRBV23-1 is identified as an open reading frame with a role that is uncertain. The sequence came from a man aged 35 to 69 with stage I lung adenocarcinoma. The DNA reads TGCGCCCGTAGAACAGGGGCCGGCCACTCTGGGGCCAACGTCCTGACTTTC. This translates into CARRTGAGHSGANVLTF.